The rows below give T cell receptor beta chains drawn from one sample of a study of Tregs in tolerant kidney transplant recipients. Some clones are missing from TCRdb's copy, which holds only in-frame ones; the method was immunoSEQ multiplex PCR. The table has about 66,000 clones, approximately 92% seen once. The material was CD8+ T cells from blood, obtained before the transplant. These receptors came from a human donor who received a combined kidney and bone marrow transplant. The CDR3 runs from the conserved cysteine through the conserved F or W. Each record gives: J gene, CDR3 length, V gene, D gene, clone size, CDR3 DNA, CDR3 protein. D genes are given only for firm matches. Clone size is given for some rows only: seen once, a few or many times, or a class if the clone is expanded.

>TRBJ2-1|15|TRBV27|NA|once
TGTGCCAGCAGTTTTGCGGGGAGCTCCTACAATGAGCAGTTCTTC
CASSFAGSSYNEQFF
>TRBJ1-1|13|TRBV7-6|NA|NA
TGTGCCAGCAGCTTGTCTGTGAACACTGAAGCTTTCTTT
CASSLSVNTEAFF
>TRBJ2-2|16|TRBV28|TRBD1|NA
TGTGCCAGCAGTCTCTGGGGACAGGGGGCGTCCGGGGAGCTGTTTTTT
CASSLWGQGASGELFF
>TRBJ2-2|15|TRBV13|TRBD1|NA
TGTGCCAGCAGCTTATCTCAGGGGGTCACCGGGGAGCTGTTTTTT
CASSLSQGVTGELFF
>TRBJ1-2|12|TRBV5-4|NA|NA
TGTGCCAGCAGCCAAGGGGAATATGGCTACACCTTC
CASSQGEYGYTF
>TRBJ2-1|16|TRBV9|NA|once
TGTGCCAGCAGCGTAGAGCAAGGCGGGCCTTACAATGAGCAGTTCTTC
CASSVEQGGPYNEQFF
>TRBJ2-7|16|TRBV10-1|TRBD1|NA
TGCGCCAGCAGTGAAATCCAGGGGGCGCCCAGCTACGAGCAGTACTTC
CASSEIQGAPSYEQYF
>TRBJ2-1|15|TRBV13|TRBD2|NA
TGTGCCAGCAGCTTATCTCTAGCGGCATACAATGAGCAGTTCTTC
CASSLSLAAYNEQFF
>TRBJ2-7|15|TRBV4-1|NA|NA
TGCGCCAGCAGCCAAGACCAGCGGGTCTCCTACGAGCAGTACTTC
CASSQDQRVSYEQYF
>TRBJ2-1|14|TRBV11-2|NA|NA
TGTGCCAGCAGCTTACCAGGAAAAGCAAATGAGCAGTTCTTC
CASSLPGKANEQFF
>TRBJ2-3|15|TRBV19|NA|NA
TGTGCCAGTAGTTGGAAGGGGTCTGGCACAGATACGCAGTATTTT
CASSWKGSGTDTQYF
>TRBJ1-5|15|TRBV6-5|TRBD1|NA
TGTGCCAGCAGTCTACAGGGGTTTAGCAATCAGCCCCAGCATTTT
CASSLQGFSNQPQHF
>TRBJ1-1|15|TRBV7-3|TRBD1|NA
TGTGCCAGCAGCTTAACGCCGGCAGGGGGGACTGAAGCTTTCTTT
CASSLTPAGGTEAFF
>TRBJ1-1|11|TRBV29-1|NA|NA
TGCAGCGTCTCCGGGGAGGGGGAAGCTTTCTTT
CSVSGEGEAFF
>TRBJ1-2|14|TRBV5-6|TRBD1|NA
TGTGCCAGCAGCTCTCAGACAGGGGGAAGTGGCTACACCTTC
CASSSQTGGSGYTF
>TRBJ2-7|15|TRBV5-1|TRBD1|NA
TGCGCCAGCAGCTTGGGAGGCAGGGGGTCCTACGAGCAGTACTTC
CASSLGGRGSYEQYF
>TRBJ1-3|15|TRBV5-8|NA|few
TGTGCCAGCAGCGCAGGGCCCATCTCTGGAAACACCATATATTTT
CASSAGPISGNTIYF
>TRBJ2-3|13|TRBV30|NA|NA
TGTGCCTTTCAGAGCGGGTCCACAGATACGCAGTATTTT
CAFQSGSTDTQYF
>TRBJ2-6|16|TRBV7-9|TRBD2|NA
TGTGCCAGCATCCCACAGCGGGGTTCTGGGGCCAACGTCCTGACTTTC
CASIPQRGSGANVLTF
>TRBJ2-7|15|TRBV27|TRBD2|NA
TGTGCCAGCAGTTCGGGACTAGCGCTAACCTACGAGCAGTACTTC
CASSSGLALTYEQYF
>TRBJ2-3|15|TRBV7-3|TRBD2|NA
TGTGCCAGCAGCTTAGTGGGAGGGGGCACAGATACGCAGTATTTT
CASSLVGGGTDTQYF
>TRBJ2-1|16|TRBV19|NA|NA
TGTGCCAGTAGTATAGATGGCGGGATCTCCTACAATGAGCAGTTCTTC
CASSIDGGISYNEQFF
>TRBJ2-7|15|TRBV14|TRBD1|NA
TGTGCCAGCAGCCAAGCGCAAGGGACAGGGGACGAGCAGTACTTC
CASSQAQGTGDEQYF
>TRBJ2-7|13|TRBV27|TRBD1|NA
TGTGCCAGCAGCCGGGACAGAACCTACGAGCAGTACTTC
CASSRDRTYEQYF
>TRBJ2-2|15|TRBV13|NA|NA
TGTGCCAGCATAGACCGGGACATTAACACCGGGGAGCTGTTTTTT
CASIDRDINTGELFF
>TRBJ2-5|15|TRBV9|NA|NA
TGTGCCAGCAGCGCCCACTTTCAGGACCAAGAGACCCAGTACTTC
CASSAHFQDQETQYF